This is a list of T cell receptor beta chains from one sample in a study of T cells after yellow fever vaccination. TCRdb ran MiXCR on the 5' RACE reads and lists one entry per CDR3 protein. The sample includes about 350,000 distinct CDR3 sequences, roughly 8% of them seen just once. Source: PBMCs, taken around 45 days after the first yellow fever vaccination. The source is a young man who received the YFV17D yellow fever vaccine. The conserved cysteine and the conserved F or W are not part of the CDR3 here. Each record gives: CDR3 protein, J gene, V gene.

ASSLGGAGAQETQY,TRBJ2-5,TRBV7-2
ASSFTPPGLSTDTQY,TRBJ2-3,TRBV5-1
ASSPYGALQRTNYGYT,TRBJ1-2,TRBV3-1
ASSRGLAGGGEQY,TRBJ2-7,TRBV5-5
ASSYSSRNIQY,TRBJ2-4,TRBV6-2/TRBV6-3
ASSLEQGLPLH,TRBJ1-6,TRBV7-2
ATSRPWTSGGVETQY,TRBJ2-5,TRBV15
ASSEARLSSYNSPLH,TRBJ1-6,TRBV2
ASSLGGNNEKLF,TRBJ1-4,TRBV12-3/TRBV12-4
ASTDSGTQY,TRBJ2-3,TRBV6-6
ASSRTPKNGYT,TRBJ1-2,TRBV7-9
ASRIVATDTQY,TRBJ2-3,TRBV12-3/TRBV12-4
ASSPWKTQY,TRBJ2-5,TRBV7-2
ASSQWSDQPQH,TRBJ1-5,TRBV4-1
ASSVQGEGETQY,TRBJ2-5,TRBV5-1
ASSPRLPGTPEAF,TRBJ1-1,TRBV5-4
ASSLAPTGNHEQY,TRBJ2-7,TRBV7-2
ASSTTGTNQPQH,TRBJ1-5,TRBV9
ASRTGLGTDHGYT,TRBJ1-2,TRBV4-1
ASSQDSQGSTEAF,TRBJ1-1,TRBV4-3
ASSPQRNTGELF,TRBJ2-2,TRBV7-9
ASDGTGGRDTQY,TRBJ2-3,TRBV28
ATSREFGTGMAYEQY,TRBJ2-7,TRBV15
SARDDRDQETQY,TRBJ2-5,TRBV20-1
ASSFGTSGGGTDTQY,TRBJ2-3,TRBV5-1
ASSQVTTGGGNQPQH,TRBJ1-5,TRBV4-2
ASSYQVPPTEAF,TRBJ1-1,TRBV6-5
ASSVRGGSVSSGANVLT,TRBJ2-6,TRBV19
AAGDTYEQY,TRBJ2-7,TRBV7-2
ATSRDPTGTDTQY,TRBJ2-3,TRBV15
ATSDSLAGGQETQY,TRBJ2-5,TRBV24-1
ATSDRLTDTQY,TRBJ2-3,TRBV24-1
ASSARTSGYT,TRBJ1-2,TRBV7-2
ASSVRSYFPRGTNYGYT,TRBJ1-2,TRBV2